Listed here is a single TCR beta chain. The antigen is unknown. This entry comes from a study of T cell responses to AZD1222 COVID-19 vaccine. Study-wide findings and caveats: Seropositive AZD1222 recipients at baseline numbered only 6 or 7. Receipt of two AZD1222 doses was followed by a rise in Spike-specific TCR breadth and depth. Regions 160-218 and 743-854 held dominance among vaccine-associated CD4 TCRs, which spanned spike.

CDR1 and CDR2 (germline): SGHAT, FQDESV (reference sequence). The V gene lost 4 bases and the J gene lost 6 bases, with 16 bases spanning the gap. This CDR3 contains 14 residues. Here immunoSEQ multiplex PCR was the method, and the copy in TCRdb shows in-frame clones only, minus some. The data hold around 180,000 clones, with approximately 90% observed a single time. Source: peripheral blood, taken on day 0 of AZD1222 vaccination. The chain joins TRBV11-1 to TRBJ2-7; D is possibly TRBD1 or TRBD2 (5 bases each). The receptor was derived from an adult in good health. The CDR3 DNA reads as TGTGCCAGCAGCTCGAGGGCAGGGTCGGGCGAGCAGTACTTC. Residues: CASSSRAGSGEQYF.